A single sample gave rise to the 11 T cell receptor beta chains below, sequenced in a study of post-analysis software for immune sequencing data. Study-level findings and limits: Comparison of patients with controls showed four or five TRBV segments more frequent in patients, TRBV5-6, TRBV5-1 and TRBV20-1 among them.

Researchers reported that TCR beta cDNA libraries carried unique molecular identifiers. Each CDR3 protein is one row after TCRdb ran MiXCR on the PCR reads. The sample lists 750,000 to 900,000 distinct CDR3 sequences, 46% occurring once. No cognate antigen is known for these TCRs. Sequenced: blood. The receptors shown here come from a girl aged 10 to 17 with multiple sclerosis.

The table lists this clonotype with a few counts. The chain carries TRBV4-2 and TRBJ2-5; D gene unclear. The DNA end is a closer match to TRBJ2-7, so the J assignment may be wrong. The germline CDR1 and CDR2 sequences are LGHNA and YNFKEQ. CDR3 size: 13 residues. The CDR3 reads CASSQDGHAEQYF. Here the CDR3 DNA reads TGTGCCAGCAGCCAAGATGGTCACGCCGAGCAGTACTTC.

V and J are TRBV11-3 and TRBJ2-7, with D unresolved. This CDR3 region has 15 residues. V was trimmed by 0 bases and J by 0 bases, leaving 9 bases between them. CDR1 is SGHNT, CDR2 YENEEA, per germline. CDR3 in DNA: TGTGCCAGCAGCTTAGATTTGGCGACCTCCTACGAGCAGTACTTC. Its translation: CASSLDLATSYEQYF.

This clonotype was picked up many times. The chain joins TRBV27 to TRBJ2-1, with D possibly matching TRBD1 (6 bases). Germline V lookup: CDR1 MNHEY, CDR2 SMNVEV (reference sequence). The CDR3 length is 13 residues. V was pared by 0 bases and J by 6 bases, with 6 bases between. The CDR3 sequence: CASSLSGGNEQFF. The CDR3 region has the DNA TGTGCCAGCAGTTTATCAGGGGGCAATGAGCAGTTCTTC.

The V and J genes are TRBV7-2 and TRBJ2-5; 8 nucleotides align to TRBD1. Trimming cost V 1 base and J 1 base; bases outside gene matches: 5. The V gene's germline CDR1 is SGHTA and CDR2 FQGNSA. This CDR3 comprises 16 residues. CDR3 nucleotides: TGTGCCAGCAGCTTAGGTGGGACAGGAACCCAAGAGACCCAGTACTTC. Translating gives CASSLGGTGTQETQYF.

J is TRBJ2-7 and V is TRBV2; the D gene is possibly TRBD2 (5 bases). V lost 4 bases to trimming and J lost 0 bases, with 19 bases between them. Per the germline V gene, CDR1 is SNHLY and CDR2 is FYNNEI. The CDR3 covers 17 residues. The chain's CDR3 is CASSGWGRSGSSYEQYF. The CDR3 DNA is TGTGCCAGCAGTGGATGGGGTAGGAGCGGTAGCTCCTACGAGCAGTACTTC.

This rearrangement joins TRBV4-1 to TRBJ2-1, with D unclear. The germline V and J ends were trimmed by 1 base and 12 bases, with 7 bases remaining between them. The germline gives CDR1 MGHRA, CDR2 YSYEKL. The CDR3 has 11 amino acids. As DNA, the CDR3 is TGCGCCAGCAGCCAAGGACCGCTGCAGTTCTTC. This encodes CASSQGPLQFF.

This clonotype has only a few counts. The V call is TRBV10-3, the J call TRBJ1-1; D remains unclear. The germline V gene encodes CDR1 ENHRY and CDR2 SYGVKD. Trimming removed 11 bases at V and 7 bases at J, with 14 bases between. The CDR3 contains 11 residues. In DNA, the CDR3 is TGTGCCGTCACGTCGGGTGGTGAAGCTTTCTTT. Translated, it gives CAVTSGGEAFF.

The chain joins TRBV14 to TRBJ2-1; 7 positions agree with TRBD2. The CDR3 consists of 18 residues. With 0 bases clipped from V and 8 bases from J, the junction kept 16 bases outside the gene matches. Germline V gene lookup returns CDR1 SGHDN and CDR2 FVKESK. The CDR3 DNA follows: TGTGCCAGCAGCCAAGAACCCACCGGGACTACGGACGAGGATGAGCAGTTCTTC. This gives the protein CASSQEPTGTTDEDEQFF. Based on the CDR3 plus reference TRBV14 and TRBJ2-1, the full variable domain is EAGVTQFPSHSVIEKGQTVTLRCDPISGHDNLYWYRRVMGKEIKFLLHFVKESKQDESGMPNNRFLAERTGGTYSTLKVQPAELEDSGVYFCASSQEPTGTTDEDEQFFGPGTRLTVL.

The gene calls are TRBV5-1 and TRBJ2-1; 11 bases agree with TRBD2. With 6 bases clipped from V and 4 bases from J, the junction kept 3 bases outside the gene matches. CDR3 size: 14 residues. Per the germline V gene, CDR1 is SGHRS and CDR2 is YFSETQ. This chain's CDR3 is CASTGTSGYNEQFF. The CDR3 DNA reads TGCGCCAGCACCGGGACTAGCGGTTACAATGAGCAGTTCTTC.

This chain uses TRBV7-9 with TRBJ2-7, with a tentative D call TRBD1 (5 bases). This CDR3 has 15 residues. Trimming cost V 5 bases and J 6 bases, with 20 bases left between them. Germline V lookup: CDR1 SEHNR, CDR2 FQNEAQ (reference sequence). The CDR3 DNA is TGTGCCAGCAGCCCGGCGACAGCGATGCTTGGCGAGCAGTACTTC. This translates into CASSPATAMLGEQYF.

The CDR3 coding sequence is TGCGCCCCGCCTAAGGGACTCTCTCCTGGCTACACCTTC. Its translation: CAPPKGLSPGYTF. The genes are TRBV10-1 and TRBJ1-2, with TRBD1 as a possible D gene (5 bases). This CDR3 region has 13 residues. The germline V gene encodes CDR1 WNHNN and CDR2 SYGVQD (reference sequence). The V end lost 11 bases, the J end lost 7 bases, and 20 bases lay between the germline ends.